Below, 15 T cell receptor beta chains from the same sample are listed, as sequenced in a study of blood T cells in healthy people across ages. Then a second PCR, running about 6 to 12 cycles, was carried out with a sample-barcoded 5' primer and a J-beta primer mix. TCRdb reprocessed the 5' RACE reads with MiXCR, giving one entry per CDR3 protein. The sample shows about 700,000 distinct CDR3 sequences, 32% of them seen only once. Material for sequencing was blood. All receptors derive from a woman of 80 years or more in good health.

The chain is built from TRBV20-1 and TRBJ1-6; unclear D gene. Trimming cost V 1 base and J 5 bases, with 9 bases left between them. The CDR3 length is 14 residues. The germline V gene has CDR1 DFQATT and CDR2 SNEGSKA (reference sequence). CDR3 sequence: CSARGQLDNSPLHF. CDR3 nucleotides: TGCAGTGCTAGAGGGCAACTCGATAATTCACCCCTCCACTTT.

This clonotype turned up a few times. J is TRBJ2-2 and V is TRBV12-3 or TRBV12-4; 7 bases agree with TRBD1. V gave up 5 bases and J gave up 9 bases; unmatched junction bases: 9. The CDR3 consists of 14 residues. The CDR3: CASSPRQGIRELFF. The DNA of the CDR3 is TGTGCCAGCAGTCCCCGACAGGGAATCCGGGAGCTGTTTTTT.

V and J are TRBV4-3 and TRBJ2-3, with D perhaps matching TRBD2 (5 bases). With 0 bases removed from V and 6 bases from J, the gap between germline ends came to 22 bases. Germline CDR1 LGHNA, CDR2 YSLEER. The CDR3 loop spans 18 amino acids. CDR3 DNA sequence: TGCGCCAGCAGCCAAGAGTGGACTCCCGAGGTGCACATCGATACGCAGTATTTT. This translates into CASSQEWTPEVHIDTQYF.

In regard to this clonotype: A junction end diverges from the germline sequence, so it may reflect a read error. V gene TRBV10-3 combines with J gene TRBJ1-6; maybe TRBD1 (5 bases). CDR3 length: 13 residues. CDR1 is ENHRY, CDR2 SYGVKD, per germline. CDR3: CVIRRDDNSPLHF. DNA of the CDR3: TGTGTCATCAGACGGGACGATAATTCACCCCTCCACTTT.

Many counts were recorded for this clonotype. The gene calls are TRBV4-3 and TRBJ2-1; maybe TRBD1 (6 bases). Germline V gene lookup returns CDR1 LGHNA and CDR2 YSLEER. The CDR3 sequence is 17 residues long. The V and J ends lost 0 bases and 4 bases respectively, with 16 bases between them. CDR3 residues: CASSQDLGGPPYNEQFF. The CDR3 coding sequence is TGCGCCAGCAGCCAAGATCTTGGGGGCCCTCCATACAATGAGCAGTTCTTC.

This clonotype was found many times. The genes are TRBV10-3 and TRBJ2-1; the match to TRBD1 covers 8 bases. Looked up from germline, CDR1 is ENHRY and CDR2 is SYGVKD. The CDR3 is 15 amino acids. V dropped 0 bases and J dropped 3; count of bases not matched to a gene: 1. CDR3 region: CAISESTGGYNEQFF. The CDR3 nucleotides read TGTGCCATCAGTGAGTCTACAGGGGGCTACAATGAGCAGTTCTTC.

A remark on this clonotype: This may stem from a read error, because a much larger clone lies one nucleotide away. The genes are TRBV4-1 and TRBJ1-4, with D perhaps matching TRBD1 (5 bases). Germline-derived CDR1 and CDR2 are MGHRA and YSYEKL. The CDR3 has 15 amino acids. The CDR3 loop reads CASSQVPGYGEILFF. CDR3 coding DNA: TGCGCCAGCAGCCAAGTCCCAGGGTATGGAGAAATACTGTTTTTT.

The genes are TRBV3-1 and TRBJ2-2; D uncertain. The germline V and J ends were trimmed by 3 bases and 6 bases, with 8 bases remaining between them. The germline CDR1 and CDR2 sequences are LGHDT and YNNKEL (reference sequence). The CDR3 runs to 13 residues. The DNA of the CDR3 is TGTGCCAGCAGCCAGTTCGTAGCCGGGGAGCTGTTTTTT. Amino acid sequence: CASSQFVAGELFF.

This clonotype came up many times. The chain carries TRBV19 and TRBJ2-1, with 10 bases lining up with TRBD1. Germline lookup yields CDR1 LNHDA and CDR2 SQIVND (reference sequence). The CDR3 spans 15 residues. Germline trimming cut 5 bases from V and 0 bases from J; bases unmatched to any gene: 1. CDR3 DNA: TGTGCCAGTAGTGGACAGGGGGGCTCCTACAATGAGCAGTTCTTC. Encoded protein: CASSGQGGSYNEQFF.

This chain uses TRBV20-1 with TRBJ2-5, with 10 bases matching TRBD2. The ends lost 4 bases at V and 4 bases at J; junction bases unmatched: 9. This CDR3 is 15 amino acids long. Germline loops: CDR1 DFQATT, CDR2 SNEGSKA (reference sequence). CDR3 sequence reads: CSATALAGVGETQYF. CDR3 sequence (DNA): TGCAGTGCTACCGCTCTAGCGGGAGTTGGAGAGACCCAGTACTTC.

This chain uses TRBV12-3 or TRBV12-4 with TRBJ2-1; TRBD2 is a possible D gene (5 bases). The CDR3 is 15 residues long. V dropped 6 bases and J dropped 3 bases, with 15 bases sitting between them. The CDR3 DNA reads TGTGCCAGCAGAAAGCGACGGACTGGCTACAATGAGCAGTTCTTC. Its translation: CASRKRRTGYNEQFF.

The chain joins TRBV7-6 to TRBJ2-2, with 10 bases lining up with TRBD2. Germline CDR1 reads SGHVS; CDR2 reads FNYEAQ. V lost 2 bases, J lost 6 bases, and 3 bases stayed unmatched. CDR3 size: 15 residues. CDR3 sequence (DNA): TGTGCCAGCAGCTTATCCAGCGGGGGGGCCGGGGAGCTGTTTTTT. It specifies CASSLSSGGAGELFF.

This clonotype showed up many times. This rearrangement joins TRBV5-6 to TRBJ2-1, with 13 positions matching TRBD2. The V segment lost 5 bases and the J segment 10 bases; nucleotides outside the gene matches: 9. The length of the CDR3 is 15 residues. Germline CDR1 reads SGHDT; CDR2 reads YYEEEE. The CDR3 DNA follows: TGTGCCAGCAGGTCACTAGCGGGGGGGCTAGGGGAGCAGTTCTTC. Translating gives CASRSLAGGLGEQFF.

This clonotype was recorded at least ten times. A much larger clone lies one base from this, so it may be a read error. The rearrangement uses TRBV12-3 or TRBV12-4 and TRBJ2-3; TRBD2 matches 15 bases. The CDR3 runs 19 residues. This CDR3 is CASSPVGTSGGWSTDAQYF. The CDR3 DNA is TGTGCCAGCAGTCCAGTGGGGACTAGCGGGGGGTGGAGCACAGATGCGCAGTATTTT.

This clonotype occurred many times. The CDR3 region is CSVVWDAIVNEQFF. CDR3 bases: TGCAGCGTGGTCTGGGACGCCATAGTCAATGAGCAGTTCTTC. The chain carries TRBV29-1 and TRBJ2-1; D is perhaps TRBD1 or TRBD2 (5 bases each). The CDR3 totals 14 residues. Germline loops: CDR1 SQVTM, CDR2 ANQGSEA. V was cut by 6 bases and J by 6 bases, with 18 bases left in between.